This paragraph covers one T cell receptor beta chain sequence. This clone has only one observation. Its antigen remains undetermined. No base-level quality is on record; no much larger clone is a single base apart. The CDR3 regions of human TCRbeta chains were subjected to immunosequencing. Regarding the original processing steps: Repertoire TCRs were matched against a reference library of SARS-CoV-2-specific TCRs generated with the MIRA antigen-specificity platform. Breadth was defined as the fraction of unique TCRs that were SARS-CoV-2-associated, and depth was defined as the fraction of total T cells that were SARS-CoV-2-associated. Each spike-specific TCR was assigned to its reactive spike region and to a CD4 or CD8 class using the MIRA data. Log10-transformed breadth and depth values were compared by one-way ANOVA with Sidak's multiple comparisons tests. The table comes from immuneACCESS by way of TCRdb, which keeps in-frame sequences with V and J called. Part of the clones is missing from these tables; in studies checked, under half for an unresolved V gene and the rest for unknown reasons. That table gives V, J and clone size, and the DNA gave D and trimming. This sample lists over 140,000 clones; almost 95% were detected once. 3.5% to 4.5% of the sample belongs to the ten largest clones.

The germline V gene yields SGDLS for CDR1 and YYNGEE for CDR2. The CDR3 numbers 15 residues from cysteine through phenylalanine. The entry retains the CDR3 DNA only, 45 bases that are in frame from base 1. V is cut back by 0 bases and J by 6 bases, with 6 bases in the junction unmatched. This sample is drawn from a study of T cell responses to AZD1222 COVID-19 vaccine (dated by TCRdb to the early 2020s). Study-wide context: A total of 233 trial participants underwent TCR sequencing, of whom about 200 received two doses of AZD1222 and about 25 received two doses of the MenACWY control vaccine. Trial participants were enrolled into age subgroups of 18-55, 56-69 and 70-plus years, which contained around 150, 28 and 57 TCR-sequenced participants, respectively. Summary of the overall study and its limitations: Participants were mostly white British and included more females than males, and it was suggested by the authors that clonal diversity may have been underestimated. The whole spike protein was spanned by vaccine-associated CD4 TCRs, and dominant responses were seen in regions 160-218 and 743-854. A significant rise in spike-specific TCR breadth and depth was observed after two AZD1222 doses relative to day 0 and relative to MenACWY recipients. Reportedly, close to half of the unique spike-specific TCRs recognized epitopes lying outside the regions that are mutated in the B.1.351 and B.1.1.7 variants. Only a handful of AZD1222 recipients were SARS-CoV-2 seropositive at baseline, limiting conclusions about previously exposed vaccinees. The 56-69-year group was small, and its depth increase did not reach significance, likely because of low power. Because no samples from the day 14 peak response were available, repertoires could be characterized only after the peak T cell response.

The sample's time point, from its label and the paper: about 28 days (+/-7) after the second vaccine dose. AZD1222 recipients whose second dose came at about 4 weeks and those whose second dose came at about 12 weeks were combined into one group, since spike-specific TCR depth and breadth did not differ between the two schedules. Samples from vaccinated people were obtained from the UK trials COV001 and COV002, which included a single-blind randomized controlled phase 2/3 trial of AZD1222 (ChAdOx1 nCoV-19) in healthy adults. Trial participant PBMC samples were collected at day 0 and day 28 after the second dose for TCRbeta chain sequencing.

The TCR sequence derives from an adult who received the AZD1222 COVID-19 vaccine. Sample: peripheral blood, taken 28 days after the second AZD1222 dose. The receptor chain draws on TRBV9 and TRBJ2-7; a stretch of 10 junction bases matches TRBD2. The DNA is TGTGCCAGCAGCGTAGCTGCTAGCGGGAGAAGCGAGCAGTACTTC. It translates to CASSVAASGRSEQYF. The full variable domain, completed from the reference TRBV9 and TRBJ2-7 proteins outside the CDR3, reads DSGVTQTPKHLITATGQRVTLRCSPRSGDLSVYWYQQSLDQGLQFLIQYYNGEERAKGNILERFSAQQFPDLHSELNLSSLELGDSALYFCASSVAASGRSEQYFGPGTRLTVT.